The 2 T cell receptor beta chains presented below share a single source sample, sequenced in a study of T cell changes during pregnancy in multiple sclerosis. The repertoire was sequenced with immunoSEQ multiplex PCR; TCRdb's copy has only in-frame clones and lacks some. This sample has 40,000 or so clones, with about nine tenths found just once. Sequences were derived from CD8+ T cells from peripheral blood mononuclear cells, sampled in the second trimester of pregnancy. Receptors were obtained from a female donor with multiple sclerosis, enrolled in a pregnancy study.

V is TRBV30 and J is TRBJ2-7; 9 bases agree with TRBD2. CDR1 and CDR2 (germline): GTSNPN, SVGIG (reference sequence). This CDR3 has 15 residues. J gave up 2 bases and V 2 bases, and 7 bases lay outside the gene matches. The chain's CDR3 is CAWSIIAGEAYEQYF. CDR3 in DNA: TGTGCCTGGAGTATTATAGCGGGAGAGGCCTACGAGCAGTACTTC.

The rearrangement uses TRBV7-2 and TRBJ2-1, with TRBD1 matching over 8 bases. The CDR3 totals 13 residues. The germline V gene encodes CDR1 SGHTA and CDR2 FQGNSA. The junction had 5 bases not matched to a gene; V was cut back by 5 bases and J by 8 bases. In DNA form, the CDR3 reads TGTGCCAGCAGCCCAGGACAGGGCTATGAGCAGTTCTTC. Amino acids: CASSPGQGYEQFF.